The entry below gives a single TCR beta chain sequence along with its context. This entry comes from a study of T cell changes during pregnancy in multiple sclerosis. TCRdb's table, derived via immunoSEQ multiplex PCR, lists solely in-frame clones and lacks some. The table has tens of thousands of clones, 92% seen once. The CDR3 has 15 residues. Germline values: CDR1 ENHRY, CDR2 SYGVKD. The V gene lost 3 bases and the J gene lost 7 bases, with 15 bases spanning the gap. The TCR was taken from a female donor with multiple sclerosis, enrolled in a pregnancy study. V usage is TRBV10-3 and J usage is TRBJ1-4; perhaps TRBD1 as D (6 bases). The material sequenced was CD4+ T cells from peripheral blood mononuclear cells, taken after pregnancy. CDR3 protein: CAISEPGVGGEKLFF. CDR3 nucleotide sequence: TGTGCCATCAGTGAACCAGGGGTTGGGGGTGAAAAACTGTTTTTT.